These T cell receptor beta chains were read from a single sample in a study of cytomegalovirus exposure and HLA in healthy donors. This table comes from immunoSEQ multiplex PCR, and its TCRdb copy is limited to in-frame clones, with some not included. The table shows under 120,000 clones, with 79% occurring only once. Sequencing was carried out using PBMCs. The source of these receptors is a woman in her thirties or forties in good health and CMV-seronegative. Both conserved end residues are part of each CDR3. The D gene is left open where the match is weak. Size is omitted from some rows. Given values are once, few, many or a class for expanded clones.

DNA: TGTGCCAGCAGTCCAGGAGGGACAGGTGAAAAACTGTTTTTC
CDR3: CASSPGGTGEKLFF
J: TRBJ1-4
V: TRBV27
size: NA
D: TRBD1

DNA: TGTGCCAGCAGCTTCCGACAGACCCTCTCGTACACAGATACGCAGTATTTT
CDR3: CASSFRQTLSYTDTQYF
J: TRBJ2-3
V: TRBV7-2
size: NA
D: NA

DNA: TGTGCCAGTAGTCCTGGGGGGGGGAACACTGAAGCTTTCTTT
CDR3: CASSPGGGNTEAFF
J: TRBJ1-1
V: TRBV19
size: NA
D: NA

DNA: TGTGCCAGCAGGAACCAGCAGGGGCTGGGAGAGACCCAGTACTTC
CDR3: CASRNQQGLGETQYF
J: TRBJ2-5
V: TRBV6-1
size: NA
D: NA

DNA: TGCGCCAGCAGCTTTCCCCAAGGACAGGGGGACACCGGGGAGCTGTTTTTT
CDR3: CASSFPQGQGDTGELFF
J: TRBJ2-2
V: TRBV5-1
size: NA
D: TRBD1

DNA: TGTGCCAGCAGCCAAGATTGGAATACGGGCTCCTACGAGCAGTACTTC
CDR3: CASSQDWNTGSYEQYF
J: TRBJ2-7
V: TRBV14
size: NA
D: NA

DNA: TGTGCCAGCAGCCCCCGTACAGGACCCATCTCTGGAAACACCATATATTTT
CDR3: CASSPRTGPISGNTIYF
J: TRBJ1-3
V: TRBV7-6
size: NA
D: NA

DNA: TGTGCCAGCTCCGAAACAACAGGGGTCATAGGTGGGGCTTTCTTT
CDR3: CASSETTGVIGGAFF
J: TRBJ1-1
V: TRBV6-6
size: NA
D: TRBD1

DNA: TGTGCCAGCAGTGCGGGAGGCAACACAGATACGCAGTATTTT
CDR3: CASSAGGNTDTQYF
J: TRBJ2-3
V: TRBV2
size: NA
D: TRBD2

DNA: TGTGCCAGCAGCTTAGGGGACAGGGGCGGCTACACCTTC
CDR3: CASSLGDRGGYTF
J: TRBJ1-2
V: TRBV7-2
size: NA
D: TRBD1

DNA: TGTGCCAGTAGTATTTTCCGTGGGACAGACTATTATAGCAATCAGCCCCAGCATTTT
CDR3: CASSIFRGTDYYSNQPQHF
J: TRBJ1-5
V: TRBV19
size: NA
D: TRBD1

DNA: TGTGCCAGCAGTTTTTTTTTGACTAGCGGGAGCGAGCAGTACTTC
CDR3: CASSFFLTSGSEQYF
J: TRBJ2-7
V: TRBV28
size: NA
D: TRBD2

DNA: TGCGCCAGCAGCTTCGGACAGGGAGGGCAGCCCCAGCATTTT
CDR3: CASSFGQGGQPQHF
J: TRBJ1-5
V: TRBV5-1
size: NA
D: TRBD1

DNA: TGTGCCAGCAGTGGCCGACAGGGGGCAACTGAAGCTTTCTTT
CDR3: CASSGRQGATEAFF
J: TRBJ1-1
V: TRBV2
size: NA
D: TRBD1

DNA: TGTGCCAGCAACGGACAGCTCTATGGCTACACCTTC
CDR3: CASNGQLYGYTF
J: TRBJ1-2
V: TRBV6-6
size: NA
D: NA

DNA: TGTGCCAGCAGCTTAGATGGGGAGGACAGGGGCGGTGAAAAACTGTTTTTT
CDR3: CASSLDGEDRGGEKLFF
J: TRBJ1-4
V: TRBV7-2
size: NA
D: TRBD1

DNA: TGTGCCAGCACCAGAAAGGGGGGGGCAACCTACTATGGCTACACCTTC
CDR3: CASTRKGGATYYGYTF
J: TRBJ1-2
V: TRBV28
size: NA
D: NA

DNA: TGTGCCAGCAGTCCCCTTGAGGGGCAGTACTTC
CDR3: CASSPLEGQYF
J: TRBJ2-7
V: TRBV6-6
size: few
D: NA

DNA: TGTGCCAGCAGTGAAGAGGCCCAATACAGCTATGGCTACACCTTC
CDR3: CASSEEAQYSYGYTF
J: TRBJ1-2
V: TRBV6-1
size: few
D: NA

DNA: TGTGCCAGCAGCCCGGGACAGGCAAAGGACGGAGCCTACGAGCAGTACTTC
CDR3: CASSPGQAKDGAYEQYF
J: TRBJ2-7
V: TRBV7-6
size: NA
D: TRBD1

DNA: TGTGCCAGCAGCCTCCTCGGTCGAGGTACAGAGACCCAGTACTTC
CDR3: CASSLLGRGTETQYF
J: TRBJ2-5
V: TRBV7-2
size: NA
D: NA

DNA: TGCGCCAGCAGCTCGACAGGAGACCCGAGCACCGGGGAGCTGTTTTTT
CDR3: CASSSTGDPSTGELFF
J: TRBJ2-2
V: TRBV10-1
size: NA
D: NA

DNA: TGCGCCAGCAGCTTGGGAGCGGTTGGGCGGGACAGTCGACCTTTCTTT
CDR3: CASSLGAVGRDSRPFF
J: TRBJ1-1
V: TRBV5-1
size: NA
D: TRBD1

DNA: TGCAGCGCGTACGGGGGGGACTATGGCTACACCTTC
CDR3: CSAYGGDYGYTF
J: TRBJ1-2
V: TRBV29-1
size: NA
D: NA

DNA: TGTGCCAGCAGCTTGTCAGGGTCCGGAAACACCATATATTTT
CDR3: CASSLSGSGNTIYF
J: TRBJ1-3
V: TRBV7-9
size: NA
D: NA

DNA: TGTGCCAGCAGTAGGGACTTTGAAGCTTTCTTT
CDR3: CASSRDFEAFF
J: TRBJ1-1
V: TRBV6-5
size: NA
D: NA

DNA: TGTGCCTGGGGGACACGACCCGATCAGCCCCAGCATTTT
CDR3: CAWGTRPDQPQHF
J: TRBJ1-5
V: TRBV30
size: few
D: NA

DNA: TGTGCCAGTAGCACACGCCCCGACAGACCGATCCAGCCCCAGCATTTT
CDR3: CASSTRPDRPIQPQHF
J: TRBJ1-5
V: TRBV19
size: NA
D: NA

DNA: TGTGCCAGCACCCCGGGACAGCTGAACACCGGGGAGCTGTTTTTT
CDR3: CASTPGQLNTGELFF
J: TRBJ2-2
V: TRBV28
size: NA
D: TRBD1

DNA: TGTGCCAGCAGCGTGGGGGGGCCGAATTACAATGAGCAGTTCTTC
CDR3: CASSVGGPNYNEQFF
J: TRBJ2-1
V: TRBV9
size: few
D: NA

DNA: TGTGCCAGCAGTCCTCCCAGGGAGGGGATCCACACTGAAGCTTTCTTT
CDR3: CASSPPREGIHTEAFF
J: TRBJ1-1
V: TRBV28
size: NA
D: NA

DNA: TGTGCCAGCAGTACACAGCGGGAGGGTCCGGGAGGGTACGAGCAGTACTTC
CDR3: CASSTQREGPGGYEQYF
J: TRBJ2-7
V: TRBV28
size: NA
D: TRBD2

DNA: TGTGCCAGCAGTTTCGGTTCAGGGGTGGAAGAAGAGACCCAGTACTTC
CDR3: CASSFGSGVEEETQYF
J: TRBJ2-5
V: TRBV28
size: NA
D: NA

DNA: TGTGCCAGCAGCTCGAAACAGGATAGGGAAGTTGAAGCTTTCTTT
CDR3: CASSSKQDREVEAFF
J: TRBJ1-1
V: TRBV13
size: NA
D: NA

DNA: TGTGCCACCTCGGGACTCCTGGCAGGGGCCAACGTCCTGACTTTC
CDR3: CATSGLLAGANVLTF
J: TRBJ2-6
V: TRBV28
size: NA
D: NA

DNA: TGTGCCTGGAGTGTAACGGCAGGGTATCGCGACACTGAAGCTTTCTTT
CDR3: CAWSVTAGYRDTEAFF
J: TRBJ1-1
V: TRBV30
size: NA
D: NA

DNA: TGTGCCAGTAGTATGGGAGGACTAGCGGCCGGGGAGCTGTTTTTT
CDR3: CASSMGGLAAGELFF
J: TRBJ2-2
V: TRBV19
size: NA
D: TRBD2

DNA: TGCGCCAGCAGCCAAGATTATAATCAGCCCCAGCATTTT
CDR3: CASSQDYNQPQHF
J: TRBJ1-5
V: TRBV4-3
size: NA
D: NA

DNA: TGTGCCAGCACAGATGGACTAGCGGGATACAATGAGCAGTTCTTC
CDR3: CASTDGLAGYNEQFF
J: TRBJ2-1
V: TRBV6-1
size: NA
D: TRBD2

DNA: TGTGCCAGCAACCCGTCTGGGGCTTCGGGGGAGCGGTACTTC
CDR3: CASNPSGASGERYF
J: TRBJ2-7
V: TRBV2
size: NA
D: NA

DNA: TGCAGCGTTGCCCCTGACGGGGGATCCTACAATGAGCAGTTCTTC
CDR3: CSVAPDGGSYNEQFF
J: TRBJ2-1
V: TRBV29-1
size: NA
D: NA

DNA: TGTGCCAGCAGTTTAATAGGGGTTAATGAGCAGTTCTTC
CDR3: CASSLIGVNEQFF
J: TRBJ2-1
V: TRBV27
size: once
D: NA

DNA: TGCGCCAGCAGCTTGCAGGGTAGCTTGGCCGAACAAGAGACCCAGTACTTC
CDR3: CASSLQGSLAEQETQYF
J: TRBJ2-5
V: TRBV5-1
size: NA
D: NA

DNA: TGTGCCAGCAGAAGTGACAGAACGAACACTGAAGCTTTCTTT
CDR3: CASRSDRTNTEAFF
J: TRBJ1-1
V: TRBV6-5
size: NA
D: NA

DNA: TGTGCCAGCAGCCGTGGGGACAGGGGTTGGAGCTCCTACGAGCAGTACTTC
CDR3: CASSRGDRGWSSYEQYF
J: TRBJ2-7
V: TRBV28
size: few
D: TRBD1

DNA: TGTGCCAGCAGCCGGGACAGGGGCAATCAGCCCCAGCATTTT
CDR3: CASSRDRGNQPQHF
J: TRBJ1-5
V: TRBV28
size: NA
D: TRBD1

DNA: TGTGCCAGTAGTGGGCGACAGTCACTTAGTCAGCCCCAGCATTTT
CDR3: CASSGRQSLSQPQHF
J: TRBJ1-5
V: TRBV19
size: NA
D: NA

DNA: TGTGCCAGCAGTAGTCCAGACAGAGGCCAGCCCCAGCATTTT
CDR3: CASSSPDRGQPQHF
J: TRBJ1-5
V: TRBV6-1
size: once
D: NA

DNA: TGCGCCAGCAGCAGGGGGACGTTGGCTTGGGAGCAGTACTTC
CDR3: CASSRGTLAWEQYF
J: TRBJ2-7
V: TRBV5-1
size: NA
D: NA

DNA: TGTGCCAGCAACCCGGACAGGGGGAGAACTGAAGCTTTCTTT
CDR3: CASNPDRGRTEAFF
J: TRBJ1-1
V: TRBV21-1
size: once
D: NA

DNA: TGTGCCAGCAGCGTAGGAGGAACGGAGGCTTTCTTT
CDR3: CASSVGGTEAFF
J: TRBJ1-1
V: TRBV9
size: NA
D: NA

DNA: TGTGCCAGCAGTTACTCGGCGACCCAGTACTTC
CDR3: CASSYSATQYF
J: TRBJ2-5
V: TRBV6-5
size: NA
D: NA